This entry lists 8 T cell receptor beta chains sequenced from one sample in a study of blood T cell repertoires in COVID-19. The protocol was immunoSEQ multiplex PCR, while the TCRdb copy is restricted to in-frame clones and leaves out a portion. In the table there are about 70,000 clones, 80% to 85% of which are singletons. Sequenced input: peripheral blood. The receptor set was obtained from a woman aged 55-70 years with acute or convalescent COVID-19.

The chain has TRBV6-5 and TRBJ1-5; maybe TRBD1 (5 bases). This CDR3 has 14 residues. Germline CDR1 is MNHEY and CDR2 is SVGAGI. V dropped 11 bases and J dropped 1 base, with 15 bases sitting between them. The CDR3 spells CAHGGTKSNQPQHF. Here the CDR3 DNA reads TGTGCCCACGGCGGGACCAAGAGCAATCAGCCCCAGCATTTT.

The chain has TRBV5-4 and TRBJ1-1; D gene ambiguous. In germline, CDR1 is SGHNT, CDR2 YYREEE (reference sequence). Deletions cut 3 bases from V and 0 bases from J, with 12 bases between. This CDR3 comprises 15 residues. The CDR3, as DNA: TGTGCCAGCAGCTCCCCGACGGAGATGAACACTGAAGCTTTCTTT. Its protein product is CASSSPTEMNTEAFF.

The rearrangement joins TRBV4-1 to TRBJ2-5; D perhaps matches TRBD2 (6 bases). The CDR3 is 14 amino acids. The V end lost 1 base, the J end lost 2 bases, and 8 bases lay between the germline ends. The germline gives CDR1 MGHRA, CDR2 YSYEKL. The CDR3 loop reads CASSQAAGQETQYF. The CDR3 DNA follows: TGCGCCAGCAGCCAAGCGGCGGGACAAGAGACCCAGTACTTC.

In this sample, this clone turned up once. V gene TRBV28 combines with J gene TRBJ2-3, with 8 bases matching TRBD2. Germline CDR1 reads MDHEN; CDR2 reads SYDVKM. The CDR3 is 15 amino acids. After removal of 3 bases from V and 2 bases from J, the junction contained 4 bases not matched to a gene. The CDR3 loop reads CASSFPSGLTDTQYF. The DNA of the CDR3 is TGTGCCAGCAGTTTCCCTAGCGGGCTCACAGATACGCAGTATTTT.

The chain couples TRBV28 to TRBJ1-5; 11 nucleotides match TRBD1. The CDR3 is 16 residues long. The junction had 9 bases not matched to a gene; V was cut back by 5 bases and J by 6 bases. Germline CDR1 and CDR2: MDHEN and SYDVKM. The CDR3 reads CASSIMGQGDGQPQHF. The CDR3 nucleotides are TGTGCCAGCAGTATCATGGGACAGGGGGATGGTCAGCCCCAGCATTTT. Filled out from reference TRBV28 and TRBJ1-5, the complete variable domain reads DVKVTQSSRYLVKRTGEKVFLECVQDMDHENMFWYRQDPGLGLRLIYFSYDVKMKEKGDIPEGYSVSREKKERFSLILESASTNQTSMYLCASSIMGQGDGQPQHFGDGTRLSIL.

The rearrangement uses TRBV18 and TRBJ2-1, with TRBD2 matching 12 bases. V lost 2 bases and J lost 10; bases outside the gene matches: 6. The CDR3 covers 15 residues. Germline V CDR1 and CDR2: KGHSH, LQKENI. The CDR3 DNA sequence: TGTGCCAGCTCACCAGTACTAGCGGGAGGAGGGGAGCAGTTCTTC. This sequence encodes CASSPVLAGGGEQFF.

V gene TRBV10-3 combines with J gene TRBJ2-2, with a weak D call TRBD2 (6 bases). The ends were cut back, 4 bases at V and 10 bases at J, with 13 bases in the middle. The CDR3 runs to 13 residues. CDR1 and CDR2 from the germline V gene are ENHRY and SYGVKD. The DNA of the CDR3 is TGTGCCATCAGTGGGGCGGGGTCCCAGGAGCTGTTTTTT. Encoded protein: CAISGAGSQELFF.

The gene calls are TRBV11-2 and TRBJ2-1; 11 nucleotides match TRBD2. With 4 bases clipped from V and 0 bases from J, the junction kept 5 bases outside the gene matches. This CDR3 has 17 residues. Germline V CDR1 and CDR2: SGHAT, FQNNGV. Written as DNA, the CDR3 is TGTGCCAGCAGCTCAACTAGCGGGGGATACTCCTACAATGAGCAGTTCTTC. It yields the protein CASSSTSGGYSYNEQFF.